This TCR beta chain was documented in a study of blood T cell repertoires in COVID-19. The CDR3 loop spans 16 amino acids. The germline V gene encodes CDR1 SGHRS and CDR2 YFSETQ. V trimming: 4 bases; J trimming: 0 bases; junction bases outside the gene matches: 5. TCRdb's copy holds only in-frame clones and misses some; the assay was immunoSEQ multiplex PCR. The sample records about 380,000 clones, about 90% being singletons. The material sequenced was PBMCs or T cells enriched from blood (not recorded which). This sequence was found in a man younger than 45 who had recovered from COVID-19. The chain carries TRBV5-1 and TRBJ2-1; TRBD2 matches 9 bases. The CDR3 reads CASSEGGGASYNEQFF. CDR3 coding DNA: TGCGCCAGCAGCGAAGGCGGGGGGGCCTCCTACAATGAGCAGTTCTTC.